A selection of T cell receptor beta chains follows, all from one sample in a study of blood T cell repertoires in COVID-19. Here immunoSEQ multiplex PCR was the method, and the copy in TCRdb shows in-frame clones only, minus some. The sample carries tens of thousands of clones, around 80% recorded once. The sample was peripheral blood. All receptors derive from a woman aged 80 or over with COVID-19, enrolled during active disease. CDR3s include the opening cysteine and the closing phenylalanine or tryptophan. The order of the fields is clone size, D gene, V gene, J gene, CDR3 DNA, CDR3 protein. The D gene is left open where the match is weak. Rows give clone size only sometimes, using once, few, many, or a class for an expanded clone.

size: few
D: TRBD2
V: TRBV6-5
J: TRBJ2-2
DNA: TGTGCCAGCAAACAACTAGCGGGAAGTCCCGGGGAGCTGTTTTTT
CDR3: CASKQLAGSPGELFF

size: NA
D: NA
V: TRBV19
J: TRBJ2-5
DNA: TGTGCCACCAAGGACCAGGGTTTTTACCAAGAGACCCAGTACTTC
CDR3: CATKDQGFYQETQYF

size: NA
D: NA
V: TRBV7-2
J: TRBJ2-1
DNA: TGTGCCAGCAGCTCCCCGGGAGAGCAGTTCTTC
CDR3: CASSSPGEQFF

size: NA
D: NA
V: TRBV7-3
J: TRBJ1-1
DNA: TGTGCCAGCAGCACGACAGTGAACACTGAAGCTTTCTTT
CDR3: CASSTTVNTEAFF

size: NA
D: TRBD1
V: TRBV27
J: TRBJ2-7
DNA: TGTGCCAGCAGTTTATCACCGGGACAGGGATTACGCGAGCAGTACTTC
CDR3: CASSLSPGQGLREQYF

size: NA
D: TRBD2
V: TRBV7-9
J: TRBJ2-7
DNA: TGTGCCAGCACCGAGATGGCTAGCGGGAGTTACGAGCAGTACTTC
CDR3: CASTEMASGSYEQYF

size: NA
D: NA
V: TRBV7-8
J: TRBJ2-1
DNA: TGTGCCAGCAGCTTGAGGTCCGGCAGAGCCAATGAGCAGTTCTTC
CDR3: CASSLRSGRANEQFF

size: once
D: TRBD2
V: TRBV30
J: TRBJ2-2
DNA: TGTGCCTGGAGAGGGACTATGGTTCGGGGGGGGGAGCTGTTTTTT
CDR3: CAWRGTMVRGGELFF

size: NA
D: TRBD2
V: TRBV19
J: TRBJ2-5
DNA: TGTGCCAGTAGTACGGGACTAGCGGGAGAGACCCAGTACTTC
CDR3: CASSTGLAGETQYF

size: NA
D: TRBD2
V: TRBV5-1
J: TRBJ2-7
DNA: TGCGCCAGCAGCTTGCGTCCGGCGGGAGATGTCACCTACGAGCAGTACTTC
CDR3: CASSLRPAGDVTYEQYF

size: NA
D: TRBD2
V: TRBV5-4
J: TRBJ2-3
DNA: TGTGCCAGCAGCTTGGCCACTAGCGGGACTACGCAGTATTTT
CDR3: CASSLATSGTTQYF

size: once
D: NA
V: TRBV27
J: TRBJ2-6
DNA: TGTGCCAGCAGCCCGACACGCTCTGGGGCCAACGTCCTGACTTTC
CDR3: CASSPTRSGANVLTF

size: NA
D: TRBD2
V: TRBV6-1
J: TRBJ2-7
DNA: TGTGCCAGCAGTGTCGCGGGGGGGGACCTCTACTCCTACGAGCAGTACTTC
CDR3: CASSVAGGDLYSYEQYF

size: NA
D: NA
V: TRBV7-6
J: TRBJ2-1
DNA: TGTGCCAGCAGCCAGGGGGTAGCGGCGGGAGGCTATGAGCAGTTCTTC
CDR3: CASSQGVAAGGYEQFF

size: NA
D: NA
V: TRBV14
J: TRBJ1-1
DNA: TGTGCCAGCAGCCAGCCAGGGATGAACACTGAAGCTTTCTTT
CDR3: CASSQPGMNTEAFF

size: NA
D: TRBD2
V: TRBV12-3/TRBV12-4
J: TRBJ2-5
DNA: TGTGCCAGCAGTAGACTAGCGGGAGAGACCCAGTACTTC
CDR3: CASSRLAGETQYF

size: NA
D: TRBD2
V: TRBV10-3
J: TRBJ2-5
DNA: TGTGCCATCAGTGACGGACTAGGGCAGACCCAGTACTTC
CDR3: CAISDGLGQTQYF

size: NA
D: NA
V: TRBV19
J: TRBJ1-2
DNA: TGTGCCAGTAGTATAGGGAGGGGACCCTATGGCTACACCTTC
CDR3: CASSIGRGPYGYTF

size: NA
D: TRBD2
V: TRBV6-4
J: TRBJ2-5
DNA: TGTGCCAGCAGGAACCCTAGCGGCGAAGAGACCCAGTACTTC
CDR3: CASRNPSGEETQYF

size: NA
D: TRBD2
V: TRBV10-3
J: TRBJ2-2
DNA: TGTGCCATCAGTGAAGTTGGCGGCGGGAGCATGGCCGGGGAGCTGTTTTTT
CDR3: CAISEVGGGSMAGELFF

size: NA
D: NA
V: TRBV16
J: TRBJ1-2
DNA: TGTGCCAGCAGCCAATCTCAGGGCGTGAACTATGGCTACACCTTC
CDR3: CASSQSQGVNYGYTF

size: NA
D: NA
V: TRBV5-6
J: TRBJ2-7
DNA: TGTGCCAGCAGCTTCGCAGGGACCTACGAGCAGTACTTC
CDR3: CASSFAGTYEQYF

size: NA
D: NA
V: TRBV7-3
J: TRBJ1-1
DNA: TGTGCCAGCAGCTTAGGTCCGCAGGTCTTGGCTGAAGCTTTCTTT
CDR3: CASSLGPQVLAEAFF

size: NA
D: TRBD1
V: TRBV6-5
J: TRBJ1-1
DNA: TGTGCCAGCGGGACAGTGGTCGGCACTGAAGCTTTCTTT
CDR3: CASGTVVGTEAFF

size: once
D: TRBD2
V: TRBV4-1
J: TRBJ2-7
DNA: TGCGCCAGCAGCCAAGGTCAATCTAGCGGGAGGGGGCCCTATTACGAGCAGTACTTC
CDR3: CASSQGQSSGRGPYYEQYF

size: NA
D: NA
V: TRBV18
J: TRBJ1-3
DNA: TGTGCCAGCTCACCACAAGGGAGCTCTGGAAACACCATATATTTT
CDR3: CASSPQGSSGNTIYF

size: NA
D: TRBD2
V: TRBV5-1
J: TRBJ2-2
DNA: TGCGCCAGCAGCCAGCTAGCGGGCGGCACCGGGGAGCTGTTTTTT
CDR3: CASSQLAGGTGELFF

size: NA
D: TRBD1
V: TRBV9
J: TRBJ1-1
DNA: TGTGCCAGCAGCGTAGTCCAGACAGGGACGCACACTGAAGCTTTCTTT
CDR3: CASSVVQTGTHTEAFF

size: once
D: NA
V: TRBV29-1
J: TRBJ2-1
DNA: TGCAGCGTTGGGGGACATAGCTCCTACAATGAGCAGTTCTTC
CDR3: CSVGGHSSYNEQFF

size: NA
D: NA
V: TRBV5-1
J: TRBJ1-5
DNA: TGCGCCAGCAGCTTATCAGGGGCTGGCAATCAGCCCCAGCATTTT
CDR3: CASSLSGAGNQPQHF

size: NA
D: NA
V: TRBV5-1
J: TRBJ2-2
DNA: TGCGCCAGCAGCCCCCTGAGTGCGAACACCGGGGAGCTGTTTTTT
CDR3: CASSPLSANTGELFF

size: NA
D: NA
V: TRBV3-1/TRBV3-2
J: TRBJ2-1
DNA: TGTGCCAGCAGCCAAGGTCGCGGAATCTACAATGAGCAGTTCTTC
CDR3: CASSQGRGIYNEQFF

size: NA
D: TRBD2
V: TRBV18
J: TRBJ2-2
DNA: TGTGCCAGCTCACGGCTAGCGGGCGATAACACCGGGGAGCTGTTTTTT
CDR3: CASSRLAGDNTGELFF

size: NA
D: NA
V: TRBV24-1
J: TRBJ2-5
DNA: TGTGCCACCAGTGACCCCAACCAAGAGACCCAGTACTTC
CDR3: CATSDPNQETQYF

size: few
D: NA
V: TRBV7-9
J: TRBJ1-3
DNA: TGTGCCAGCAGCCCCGGGAGGGTCTACAGCTCTGGAAACACCATATATTTT
CDR3: CASSPGRVYSSGNTIYF

size: few
D: TRBD2
V: TRBV5-1
J: TRBJ2-3
DNA: TGCGCCAGCAGCTTGCTGCTAGCGGGAAGCACAGATACGCAGTATTTT
CDR3: CASSLLLAGSTDTQYF

size: NA
D: TRBD2
V: TRBV6-2/TRBV6-3
J: TRBJ2-1
DNA: TGTGCCAGCAGTTACACTAGCGTTAGCAATGAGCAGTTCTTC
CDR3: CASSYTSVSNEQFF

size: NA
D: TRBD2
V: TRBV4-2
J: TRBJ2-5
DNA: TGTGCCAGCAGCCAGGTAGGCCCGGGACTAGCGGGAGACGAGACCCAGTACTTC
CDR3: CASSQVGPGLAGDETQYF

size: NA
D: TRBD2
V: TRBV11-2
J: TRBJ2-1
DNA: TGTGCCAGCAGCAAAAGGACTAGCGGTTCCTACAATGAGCAGTTCTTC
CDR3: CASSKRTSGSYNEQFF

size: NA
D: TRBD1
V: TRBV10-3
J: TRBJ2-7
DNA: TGTGCCATCAGTGACGGGACAGCCGATGGCTACGAGCAGTACTTC
CDR3: CAISDGTADGYEQYF

size: many
D: NA
V: TRBV18
J: TRBJ2-7
DNA: TGTGCCAGCTCACTAGGACAGAGCAGGTCCTACGAGCAGTACTTC
CDR3: CASSLGQSRSYEQYF

size: NA
D: TRBD2
V: TRBV15
J: TRBJ2-1
DNA: TGTGCCACCAGCAGTGGGGGTTCCGGGACTAGCAGCTATGAGCAGTTCTTC
CDR3: CATSSGGSGTSSYEQFF

size: NA
D: NA
V: TRBV23-1
J: TRBJ1-1
DNA: TGCGCCAGCAGTCCCGAGGTCGGCACCAAGAACACTGAAGCTTTCTTT
CDR3: CASSPEVGTKNTEAFF

size: few
D: NA
V: TRBV21-1
J: TRBJ2-7
DNA: TGTGCCAGCAGCAAAAAGCCCACTACGAGCGGGCTTACCTACGAGCAGTACTTC
CDR3: CASSKKPTTSGLTYEQYF

size: many
D: TRBD1
V: TRBV2
J: TRBJ2-5
DNA: TGTGCCAGCAGGGGAGGACAGGGTAGTCGGGAGACCCAGTACTTC
CDR3: CASRGGQGSRETQYF